The present T cell receptor (beta chain) was sequenced within a study of blood T cell repertoires in COVID-19. On the study more broadly: From T cells, B-cell-depleted T cells, or PBMCs came the material, which was cDNA or gDNA.

Using immunoSEQ multiplex PCR, the repertoire was profiled, and TCRdb retains in-frame clones only, with some absent. The sample holds about 37,000 clones, 89% seen once. Germline loops: CDR1 MDHEN, CDR2 SYDVKM. Trimming removed 7 bases from V and 1 base from J; junction bases left unmatched: 7. The CDR3 is 15 residues long. This chain connects TRBV28 to TRBJ1-5; TRBD1 matches at 7 bases. Sequenced: peripheral blood. This clonotype was sampled from a human donor in a cohort sampled during active COVID-19. The CDR3 here is CASIITGASNQPQHF. The CDR3 nucleotides are TGTGCCAGCATCATTACAGGGGCAAGCAATCAGCCCCAGCATTTT.